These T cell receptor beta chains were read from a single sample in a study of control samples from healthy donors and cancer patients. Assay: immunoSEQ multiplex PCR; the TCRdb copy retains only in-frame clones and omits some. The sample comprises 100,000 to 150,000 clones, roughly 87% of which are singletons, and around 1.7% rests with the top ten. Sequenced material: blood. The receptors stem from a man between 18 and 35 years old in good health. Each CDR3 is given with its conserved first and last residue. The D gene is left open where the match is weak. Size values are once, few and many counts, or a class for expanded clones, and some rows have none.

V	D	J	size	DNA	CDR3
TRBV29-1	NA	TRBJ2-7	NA	TGCAGCGTTGCTAGGACAAACTACGAGCAGTACTTC	CSVARTNYEQYF
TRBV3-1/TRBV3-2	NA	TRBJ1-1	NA	TGTGCCAGCAGCCAACGCGGCTCCCGGGGAACCTTGGGGGCTTTCTTT	CASSQRGSRGTLGAFF
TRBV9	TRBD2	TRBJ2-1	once	TGTGCCAGCAGCGCCCTGAGCGGGAGGGCCCTCAATGAGCAGTTCTTC	CASSALSGRALNEQFF
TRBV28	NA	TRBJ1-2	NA	TGTGCCAGCAGTTTGTGGGGGGACTATGGCTACACCTTC	CASSLWGDYGYTF
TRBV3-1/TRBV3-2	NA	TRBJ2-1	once	TGTGCCAGCAATCCTCGGGGGACCGGGAAGTTCTTC	CASNPRGTGKFF
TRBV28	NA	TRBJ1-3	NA	TGTGCCAGCAGTTTAAACACGGTTAACTCTGGAAACACCATATATTTT	CASSLNTVNSGNTIYF
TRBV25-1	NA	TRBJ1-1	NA	TGTGCCAGCAGTGAGAAAACAGGGTTTCGGAACACTGAAGCTTTCTTT	CASSEKTGFRNTEAFF
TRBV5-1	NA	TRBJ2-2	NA	TGCGCCAGCAGCTTAGTATCCGAAACCACCGGGGAGCTGTTTTTT	CASSLVSETTGELFF
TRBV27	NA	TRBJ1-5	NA	TGTGCCAGCAGTTTCCGGGGACCTAATCAGCCCCAGCATTTT	CASSFRGPNQPQHF
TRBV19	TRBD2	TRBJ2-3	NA	TGTGCCAGCGCCAGCGGGAGAAGTACAGATACGCAGTATTTT	CASASGRSTDTQYF
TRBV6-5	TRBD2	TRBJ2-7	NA	TGTGCCAGCAGTTCACCTACTAGCGGATCCTACGAGCAGTACTTC	CASSSPTSGSYEQYF
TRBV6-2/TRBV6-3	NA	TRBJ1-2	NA	TGTGCCAGCAGTTACTCGATTGCTACATCAGATGGCTACACCTTC	CASSYSIATSDGYTF
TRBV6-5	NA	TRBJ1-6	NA	TGTGCCAGCAGTTACTCGGTCAAATCAGACTCACCCCTCCACTTT	CASSYSVKSDSPLHF
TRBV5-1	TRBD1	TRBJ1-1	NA	TGCGCCAGCAGCCCGGACAGGGGAGACACTGAAGCTTTCTTT	CASSPDRGDTEAFF
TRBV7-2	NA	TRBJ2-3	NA	TGTGCCAGCAGCTTAAACCCGCGGGCATCCTACACAGATACGCAGTATTTT	CASSLNPRASYTDTQYF
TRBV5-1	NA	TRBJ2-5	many	TGCGCCAGCAGGGTGGAGGACAGCCAGAAGACCCAGTACTTC	CASRVEDSQKTQYF
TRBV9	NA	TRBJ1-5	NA	TGTGCCAGCAGCGGGGCACCGACCGAAGGAGCCCAGCCCCAGCATTTT	CASSGAPTEGAQPQHF
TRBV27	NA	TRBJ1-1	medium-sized	TGTGCCAGCAGTTTAACAGCCATGAACACTGAAGCTTTCTTT	CASSLTAMNTEAFF
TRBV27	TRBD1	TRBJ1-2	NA	TGTGCCAGCAGTTACATACAGGGGCTCGGAGGCTACACCTTC	CASSYIQGLGGYTF
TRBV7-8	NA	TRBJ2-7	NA	TGTGCCAGCAGCTTGTCCCACGAGCAGTACTTC	CASSLSHEQYF
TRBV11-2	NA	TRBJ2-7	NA	TGTGCCAGCAGCCGCGCCTCTTCGCCGAGCTCCTACGAGCAGTACTTC	CASSRASSPSSYEQYF
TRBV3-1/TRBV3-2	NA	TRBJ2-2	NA	TGTGCCAGCAGCCAACAATGGCTAGCGAACACCGGGGAGCTGTTTTTT	CASSQQWLANTGELFF
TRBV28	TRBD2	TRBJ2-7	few	TGTGCCACCGGGAGGCCCCCCTACGAGCAGTACTTC	CATGRPPYEQYF
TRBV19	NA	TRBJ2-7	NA	TGTGCCAGTAGTATTAAGACTGGGACCTACGAGCAGTACTTC	CASSIKTGTYEQYF
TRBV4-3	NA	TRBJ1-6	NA	TGCGCCAGCAGCCAATTTGGGGGGCGGGGGAGCTCCTATAATTCACCCCTCCACTTT	CASSQFGGRGSSYNSPLHF
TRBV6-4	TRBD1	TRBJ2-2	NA	TGTGCCAGCAGTGACGAGAGGGGGCGAGGCGGGGAGCTGTTTTTT	CASSDERGRGGELFF
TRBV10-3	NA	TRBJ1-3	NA	TGTGCCATCAGAAGGGTAAACTCTGGAAACACCATATATTTT	CAIRRVNSGNTIYF